A selection of T cell receptor beta chains follows, all from one sample in a study of vaccination effects on CD4 cells after COVID-19. The assay was immunoSEQ multiplex PCR, and TCRdb's table has in-frame clones only and misses some. Among tens of thousands of clones listed, roughly 69% were seen once. Their antigens remain unidentified. This sample comprised CD4+ T cells from PBMCs cultured with HCoV-NL63 spike peptides, obtained before COVID-19 vaccination. Source of these receptors: a human donor who had a prior SARS-CoV-2 infection. Each CDR3 is given with its conserved first and last residue. A D gene is named only where the DNA matches it firmly. Clone size appears in some rows only: once, few, many, or a class for an expanded clone.

clone_size: .
v_call: TRBV12-3/TRBV12-4
j_call: TRBJ1-2
d_call: .
cdr3_aa: CASSFWGRGGYTF
cdr3_nt: TGTGCCAGCAGTTTCTGGGGGCGTGGGGGCTACACCTTC

clone_size: .
v_call: TRBV11-2
j_call: TRBJ1-1
d_call: .
cdr3_aa: CASSLDLGVSAFF
cdr3_nt: TGTGCCAGCAGCTTAGATTTGGGGGTATCAGCTTTCTTT

clone_size: once
v_call: TRBV10-3
j_call: TRBJ2-7
d_call: .
cdr3_aa: CAISEFEGSYEQYF
cdr3_nt: TGTGCCATCAGTGAGTTTGAGGGCTCCTACGAGCAGTACTTC

clone_size: .
v_call: TRBV7-3
j_call: TRBJ2-6
d_call: .
cdr3_aa: CASSLSLGSGANVLTF
cdr3_nt: TGTGCCAGCAGCTTATCCCTCGGGTCGGGGGCCAACGTCCTGACTTTC

clone_size: .
v_call: TRBV5-1
j_call: TRBJ1-5
d_call: .
cdr3_aa: CASSLQGQSNQPQHF
cdr3_nt: TGCGCCAGCAGCTTGCAAGGACAATCTAATCAGCCCCAGCATTTT

clone_size: .
v_call: TRBV19
j_call: TRBJ2-3
d_call: TRBD1
cdr3_aa: CASSIGQGASDTQYF
cdr3_nt: TGTGCCAGTAGTATCGGACAGGGGGCTTCTGATACGCAGTATTTT

clone_size: .
v_call: TRBV30
j_call: TRBJ1-4
d_call: TRBD1
cdr3_aa: CAWSVGQGFEKLFF
cdr3_nt: TGTGCCTGGAGTGTGGGACAGGGTTTTGAAAAACTGTTTTTT

clone_size: .
v_call: TRBV29-1
j_call: TRBJ2-7
d_call: TRBD2
cdr3_aa: CSVLKLTSGRDYEQYF
cdr3_nt: TGCAGCGTTCTTAAGCTGACTAGCGGGAGAGATTACGAGCAGTACTTC

clone_size: .
v_call: TRBV7-6
j_call: TRBJ2-6
d_call: .
cdr3_aa: CASSLGTSSGANVLTF
cdr3_nt: TGTGCCAGCAGCTTAGGGACGAGCTCTGGGGCCAACGTCCTGACTTTC

clone_size: .
v_call: TRBV4-2
j_call: TRBJ1-3
d_call: TRBD1
cdr3_aa: CASSQPPGRGLGNTIYF
cdr3_nt: TGTGCCAGCAGCCAACCACCCGGGAGGGGGCTAGGAAACACCATATATTTT

clone_size: .
v_call: TRBV9
j_call: TRBJ2-1
d_call: .
cdr3_aa: CASSGDWGRYNEQFF
cdr3_nt: TGTGCCAGCAGCGGAGACTGGGGACGCTACAATGAGCAGTTCTTC

clone_size: .
v_call: TRBV29-1
j_call: TRBJ2-3
d_call: .
cdr3_aa: CSVPPGDTDTQYF
cdr3_nt: TGCAGCGTTCCCCCCGGAGACACAGATACGCAGTATTTT

clone_size: .
v_call: TRBV11-3
j_call: TRBJ2-7
d_call: .
cdr3_aa: CASSLQVTYEQYF
cdr3_nt: TGTGCCAGCAGCTTGCAGGTTACCTACGAGCAGTACTTC

clone_size: .
v_call: TRBV18
j_call: TRBJ2-6
d_call: .
cdr3_aa: CASLESGANVLTF
cdr3_nt: TGTGCCAGCTTGGAGTCTGGGGCCAACGTCCTGACTTTC

clone_size: .
v_call: TRBV2
j_call: TRBJ2-4
d_call: TRBD1
cdr3_aa: CASSGQGIAKNIQYF
cdr3_nt: TGTGCCAGCAGTGGACAGGGAATAGCCAAAAACATTCAGTACTTC

clone_size: .
v_call: TRBV24-1
j_call: TRBJ2-5
d_call: TRBD2
cdr3_aa: CATSDPSGPSETQYF
cdr3_nt: TGTGCCACCAGTGACCCTAGCGGGCCGAGCGAGACCCAGTACTTC

clone_size: .
v_call: TRBV7-2
j_call: TRBJ2-1
d_call: .
cdr3_aa: CASSLAQGEYNEQFF
cdr3_nt: TGTGCCAGCAGCTTAGCGCAAGGGGAGTACAATGAGCAGTTCTTC

clone_size: .
v_call: TRBV5-1
j_call: TRBJ2-3
d_call: .
cdr3_aa: CASSVESTDTQYF
cdr3_nt: TGCGCCAGCAGCGTGGAGTCCACAGATACGCAGTATTTT

clone_size: .
v_call: TRBV24-1
j_call: TRBJ2-2
d_call: TRBD1
cdr3_aa: CATSDGDRVGTGELFF
cdr3_nt: TGTGCCACCAGTGATGGGGACAGGGTGGGCACCGGGGAGCTGTTTTTT

clone_size: .
v_call: TRBV5-1
j_call: TRBJ2-5
d_call: TRBD2
cdr3_aa: CASSLGLVQETQYF
cdr3_nt: TGCGCCAGCAGCTTAGGACTAGTGCAAGAGACCCAGTACTTC

clone_size: .
v_call: TRBV30
j_call: TRBJ1-2
d_call: .
cdr3_aa: CAWSIGRGYGYTF
cdr3_nt: TGTGCCTGGAGTATCGGACGGGGCTATGGCTACACCTTC

clone_size: .
v_call: TRBV9
j_call: TRBJ2-5
d_call: .
cdr3_aa: CASSADAFQETQYF
cdr3_nt: TGTGCCAGCAGCGCCGACGCTTTCCAAGAGACCCAGTACTTC

clone_size: .
v_call: TRBV2
j_call: TRBJ1-5
d_call: .
cdr3_aa: CASSEAGQYSNQPQHF
cdr3_nt: TGTGCCAGCAGTGAAGCAGGCCAGTATAGCAATCAGCCCCAGCATTTT

clone_size: .
v_call: TRBV7-2
j_call: TRBJ1-1
d_call: .
cdr3_aa: CASSFTQGGTEAFF
cdr3_nt: TGTGCCAGCAGCTTCACACAGGGAGGCACTGAAGCTTTCTTT

clone_size: .
v_call: TRBV4-2
j_call: TRBJ1-2
d_call: TRBD1
cdr3_aa: CASSQATGTAFYGYTF
cdr3_nt: TGTGCCAGCAGCCAAGCGACCGGGACAGCATTTTATGGCTACACCTTC

clone_size: .
v_call: TRBV24-1
j_call: TRBJ2-7
d_call: .
cdr3_aa: CAPVEQYF
cdr3_nt: TGTGCACCAGTGGAGCAGTACTTC

clone_size: .
v_call: TRBV10-3
j_call: TRBJ2-1
d_call: TRBD2
cdr3_aa: CAIREGLAGADEQFF
cdr3_nt: TGTGCCATCAGGGAAGGACTAGCGGGAGCGGATGAGCAGTTCTTC

clone_size: .
v_call: TRBV9
j_call: TRBJ2-1
d_call: .
cdr3_aa: CASSVDPREYNEQFF
cdr3_nt: TGTGCCAGCAGCGTAGACCCAAGGGAGTACAATGAGCAGTTCTTC

clone_size: once
v_call: TRBV7-3
j_call: TRBJ2-1
d_call: .
cdr3_aa: CASSLRGFWDEQFF
cdr3_nt: TGTGCCAGCAGCTTACGGGGGTTTTGGGATGAGCAGTTCTTC

clone_size: .
v_call: TRBV7-3
j_call: TRBJ2-1
d_call: .
cdr3_aa: CASSFSVGSYNEQFF
cdr3_nt: TGTGCCAGCAGCTTTAGCGTAGGCTCCTACAATGAGCAGTTCTTC

clone_size: .
v_call: TRBV5-4
j_call: TRBJ2-5
d_call: .
cdr3_aa: CASSLQGSETQYF
cdr3_nt: TGTGCCAGCAGCTTACAGGGTTCGGAGACCCAGTACTTC

clone_size: .
v_call: TRBV30
j_call: TRBJ2-1
d_call: TRBD2
cdr3_aa: CAWSESPGLAGVDEQFF
cdr3_nt: TGTGCCTGGAGTGAGAGCCCGGGACTAGCGGGAGTGGATGAGCAGTTCTTC

clone_size: medium-sized
v_call: TRBV2
j_call: TRBJ2-6
d_call: .
cdr3_aa: CASRRYSSGANVLTF
cdr3_nt: TGTGCCAGCAGAAGATACAGCTCTGGGGCCAACGTCCTGACTTTC

clone_size: .
v_call: TRBV11-2
j_call: TRBJ1-3
d_call: .
cdr3_aa: CASSMGSSGNTIYF
cdr3_nt: TGTGCCAGCAGTATGGGAAGCTCTGGAAACACCATATATTTT

clone_size: once
v_call: TRBV5-6
j_call: TRBJ1-1
d_call: .
cdr3_aa: CASSLGREPEAFF
cdr3_nt: TGTGCCAGCAGCTTGGGCAGGGAGCCTGAAGCTTTCTTT

clone_size: .
v_call: TRBV5-1
j_call: TRBJ1-4
d_call: .
cdr3_aa: CASSLGGGNEKLFF
cdr3_nt: TGCGCCAGCAGCTTGGGGGGTGGTAATGAAAAACTGTTTTTT

clone_size: .
v_call: TRBV28
j_call: TRBJ1-2
d_call: .
cdr3_aa: CASSPPSYYGYTF
cdr3_nt: TGTGCCAGCAGCCCCCCTTCCTACTATGGCTACACCTTC

clone_size: .
v_call: TRBV15
j_call: TRBJ1-3
d_call: TRBD1
cdr3_aa: CATGQGGGNTIYF
cdr3_nt: TGTGCCACCGGACAGGGCGGTGGAAACACCATATATTTT

clone_size: .
v_call: TRBV4-3
j_call: TRBJ2-7
d_call: .
cdr3_aa: CASSQDSVGGEVEQYF
cdr3_nt: TGCGCCAGCAGCCAAGATTCGGTGGGGGGTGAGGTCGAGCAGTACTTC

clone_size: .
v_call: TRBV4-2
j_call: TRBJ1-3
d_call: .
cdr3_aa: CASSQERGGHPSLSGNTIYF
cdr3_nt: TGTGCCAGCAGCCAAGAGAGAGGAGGACATCCGAGCCTCTCTGGAAACACCATATATTTT

clone_size: .
v_call: TRBV5-1
j_call: TRBJ2-3
d_call: .
cdr3_aa: CASSLGGSTDTQYF
cdr3_nt: TGCGCCAGCAGCTTGGGTGGTAGCACAGATACGCAGTATTTT

clone_size: .
v_call: TRBV11-2
j_call: TRBJ2-1
d_call: TRBD1
cdr3_aa: CASSLTYGTDRPEQFF
cdr3_nt: TGTGCCAGCAGCTTAACCTATGGGACAGATCGCCCCGAGCAGTTCTTC

clone_size: .
v_call: TRBV2
j_call: TRBJ2-1
d_call: .
cdr3_aa: CASRAYNEQFF
cdr3_nt: TGTGCCAGCAGGGCATACAATGAGCAGTTCTTC

clone_size: .
v_call: TRBV11-2
j_call: TRBJ1-3
d_call: .
cdr3_aa: CASSPTWGIGNTIYF
cdr3_nt: TGTGCCAGCAGCCCAACCTGGGGGATCGGAAACACCATATATTTT

clone_size: .
v_call: TRBV6-2/TRBV6-3
j_call: TRBJ1-1
d_call: TRBD1
cdr3_aa: CASSDHRGTEAFF
cdr3_nt: TGTGCCAGCAGTGATCACAGGGGAACTGAAGCTTTCTTT

clone_size: .
v_call: TRBV7-8
j_call: TRBJ1-1
d_call: TRBD1
cdr3_aa: CASSPRDRANEAFF
cdr3_nt: TGTGCCAGCAGCCCCCGGGACAGGGCTAATGAAGCTTTCTTT

clone_size: .
v_call: TRBV5-5
j_call: TRBJ2-1
d_call: .
cdr3_aa: CASTNPYNEQFF
cdr3_nt: TGTGCCAGTACGAACCCCTACAATGAGCAGTTCTTC

clone_size: .
v_call: TRBV5-1
j_call: TRBJ1-1
d_call: .
cdr3_aa: CASSLLGPDTEAFF
cdr3_nt: TGCGCCAGCAGCTTGCTGGGGCCGGACACTGAAGCTTTCTTT

clone_size: few
v_call: TRBV12-5
j_call: TRBJ2-2
d_call: .
cdr3_aa: CASGSTQPINSGNTGELFF
cdr3_nt: TGTGCTAGTGGATCGACGCAACCGATAAATAGCGGAAACACCGGGGAGCTGTTTTTT

clone_size: .
v_call: TRBV11-2
j_call: TRBJ1-5
d_call: TRBD1
cdr3_aa: CASSRDRGFNQPQHF
cdr3_nt: TGTGCCAGCAGCCGAGACAGGGGATTCAATCAGCCCCAGCATTTT

clone_size: few
v_call: TRBV5-1
j_call: TRBJ1-2
d_call: .
cdr3_aa: CASSGRQANYGYTF
cdr3_nt: TGCGCCAGCAGCGGTCGACAGGCAAACTATGGCTACACCTTC

clone_size: .
v_call: TRBV7-9
j_call: TRBJ1-1
d_call: .
cdr3_aa: CASSFQQGSEAFF
cdr3_nt: TGTGCCAGCAGCTTTCAACAGGGTAGTGAAGCTTTCTTT

clone_size: few
v_call: TRBV5-1
j_call: TRBJ1-3
d_call: .
cdr3_aa: CASSFTGQDTIYF
cdr3_nt: TGCGCCAGCAGCTTCACCGGTCAAGACACCATATATTTT

clone_size: few
v_call: TRBV5-6
j_call: TRBJ1-4
d_call: TRBD1
cdr3_aa: CASSSSQGGNEKLFF
cdr3_nt: TGTGCCAGCAGCTCATCTCAGGGGGGTAATGAAAAACTGTTTTTT

clone_size: .
v_call: TRBV5-1
j_call: TRBJ2-7
d_call: TRBD2
cdr3_aa: CASSLRRAGGPLQTYEQYF
cdr3_nt: TGCGCCAGCAGCTTGCGGCGAGCGGGGGGTCCCCTACAGACCTACGAGCAGTACTTC

clone_size: .
v_call: TRBV7-6
j_call: TRBJ2-3
d_call: .
cdr3_aa: CASSSQRFPQYF
cdr3_nt: TGTGCCAGCAGCTCGCAGCGGTTCCCGCAGTATTTT